The T cell receptor (beta chain) described here comes from a study of T cells in Graves' hyperthyroidism and ophthalmopathy. This clonotype showed up many times. What it binds is not known. Researchers took RNA transcripts and amplified the TCR beta CDR3 regions from them. The primer set for the first-round RT-PCR of the TCR CDR3 was HTBI. TCRdb re-derived calls from the multiplex PCR reads in MiXCR, one entry per CDR3 protein. The sample yields about 600,000 distinct CDR3 sequences, 14% seen once. Study results and limitations: Appearing also in blood were most of the thyroid clonotypes expanded above 0.001.

The CDR3 sequence is 14 residues long. Germline V gene data show CDR1 as MNHEY and CDR2 as SVGAGI. Between the trimmed V and J ends, which lost 5 bases and 4 bases, there was a span of 14 bases. The sequenced material came from blood. The chain joins TRBV6-5 to TRBJ1-1, with a weak D call TRBD1 (6 bases). This sequence was found in a woman aged 18-29 years with Graves' ophthalmopathy. CDR3 nucleotides: TGTGCCAGCAGTCTCAAGGGGGGGGCCACTGAAGCTTTCTTT. It is translated as CASSLKGGATEAFF.